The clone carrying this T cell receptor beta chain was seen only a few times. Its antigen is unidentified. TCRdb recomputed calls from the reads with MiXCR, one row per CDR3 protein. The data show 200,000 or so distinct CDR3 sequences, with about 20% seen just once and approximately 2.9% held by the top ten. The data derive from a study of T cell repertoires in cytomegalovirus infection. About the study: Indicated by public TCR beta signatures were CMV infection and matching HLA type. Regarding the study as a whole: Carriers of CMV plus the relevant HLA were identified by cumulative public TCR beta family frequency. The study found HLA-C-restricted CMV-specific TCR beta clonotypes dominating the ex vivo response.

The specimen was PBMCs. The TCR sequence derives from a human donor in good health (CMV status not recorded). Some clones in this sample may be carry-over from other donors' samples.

CDR3 loop: CASRIEGTVNSPLHF. The CDR3, as DNA: TGTGCCAGCAGAATAGAAGGGACAGTTAATTCACCCCTCCACTTT. The J gene is TRBJ1-6, the V gene TRBV27; 7 bases align to TRBD1. Trimming cost V 6 bases and J 6 bases; bases outside gene matches: 8. The CDR3 loop spans 15 amino acids. The germline CDR1 and CDR2 sequences are MNHEY and SMNVEV (reference sequence).